This TCR beta chain was identified in a study of OX40 agonist ivuxolimab in advanced cancers. Study-wide context: Three partial responders included one hepatocellular carcinoma patient and two cutaneous melanoma patients.

The data were produced by immunoSEQ multiplex PCR, yet TCRdb's version contains in-frame clones alone and is incomplete. The sample lists tens of thousands of clones, 84% seen once, with approximately 8% in the top ten. Study-level findings and limits: At doses 0.1 to 3.0 mg/kg, CD4+ and CD8+ clones expanded. Antigen specificity remained undetermined for the expanded peripheral T cells. Certain nonresponding patients likewise had low normalized T-cell clonal expansion.

Looked up from germline, CDR1 is SGHAT and CDR2 is FQNNGV. This CDR3 spans 15 amino acids. Trimming took off 5 bases at V and 8 bases at J, with 19 bases between the two ends. As to this clone: Its cognate antigen is unknown.

This receptor was identified in an adult with an advanced solid tumor such as melanoma, head and neck, liver or kidney cancer. The chain joins TRBV11-2 to TRBJ2-1; a weak D match, TRBD2 (7 bases). Sequencing used CD4+ or CD8+ T cells sorted from blood, obtained in a trial of the OX40 agonist ivuxolimab. CDR3 bases: TGTGCCAGCAGCCAGGGAGGGGGGATTGTACATGAGCAGTTCTTC. Translation: CASSQGGGIVHEQFF.